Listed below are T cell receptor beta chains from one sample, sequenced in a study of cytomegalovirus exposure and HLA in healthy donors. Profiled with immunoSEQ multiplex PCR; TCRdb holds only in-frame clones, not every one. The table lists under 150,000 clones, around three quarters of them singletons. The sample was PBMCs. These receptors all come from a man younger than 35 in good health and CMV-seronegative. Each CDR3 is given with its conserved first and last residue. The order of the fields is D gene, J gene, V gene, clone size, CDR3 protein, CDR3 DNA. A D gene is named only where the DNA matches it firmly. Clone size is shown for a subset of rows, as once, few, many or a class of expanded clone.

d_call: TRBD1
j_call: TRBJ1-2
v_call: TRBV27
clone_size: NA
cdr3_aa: CASSPTGLGYTF
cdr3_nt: TGTGCCAGCAGTCCGACAGGGTTGGGCTACACCTTC

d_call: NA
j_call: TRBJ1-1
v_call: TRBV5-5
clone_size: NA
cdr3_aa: CASSLQGNTEAFF
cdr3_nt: TGTGCCAGCAGCTTGCAGGGGAACACTGAAGCTTTCTTT

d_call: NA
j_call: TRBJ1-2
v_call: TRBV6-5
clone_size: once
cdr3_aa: CASSYHLEDMGYGYTF
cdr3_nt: TGTGCCAGCAGTTACCACCTCGAAGACATGGGCTATGGCTACACCTTC

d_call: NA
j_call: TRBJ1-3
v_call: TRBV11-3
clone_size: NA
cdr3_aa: CASSLDSGFGNTIYF
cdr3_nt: TGTGCCAGCAGCTTAGATTCCGGGTTTGGAAACACCATATATTTT

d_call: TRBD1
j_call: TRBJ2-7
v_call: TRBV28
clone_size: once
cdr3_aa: CASIDPGTGAWEQYF
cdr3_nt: TGTGCCAGCATAGACCCCGGGACAGGGGCATGGGAGCAGTACTTC

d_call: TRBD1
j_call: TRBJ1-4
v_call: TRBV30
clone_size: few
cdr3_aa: CAWSGTVREKLFF
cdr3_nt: TGTGCCTGGAGCGGGACAGTGCGTGAAAAACTGTTTTTT

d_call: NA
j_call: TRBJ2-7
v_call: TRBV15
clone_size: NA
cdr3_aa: CATSRDADRITYEQYF
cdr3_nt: TGTGCCACCAGCAGAGATGCCGACAGGATCACCTACGAGCAGTACTTC

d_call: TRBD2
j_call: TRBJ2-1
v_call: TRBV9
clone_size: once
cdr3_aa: CASSVDAGEHSNEQFF
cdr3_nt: TGTGCCAGCAGCGTAGATGCGGGAGAACATAGCAATGAGCAGTTCTTC

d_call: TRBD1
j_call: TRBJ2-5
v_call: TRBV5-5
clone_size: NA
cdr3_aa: CASSRVQGTLETQYF
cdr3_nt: TGTGCCAGCAGCAGGGTACAGGGGACCCTGGAGACCCAGTACTTC

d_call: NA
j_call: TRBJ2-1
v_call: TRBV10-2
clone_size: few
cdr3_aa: CASSGEGPRQQFF
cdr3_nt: TGCGCCAGCAGTGGAGAGGGCCCCCGACAGCAGTTCTTC

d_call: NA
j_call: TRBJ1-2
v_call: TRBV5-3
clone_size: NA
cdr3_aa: CANPTPAGYGYTF
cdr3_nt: TGTGCCAACCCGACCCCGGCGGGCTATGGCTACACCTTC